This is a list of T cell receptor beta chains from one sample in a study of cytomegalovirus exposure and HLA in healthy donors. TCRdb's copy holds only in-frame clones and misses some; the assay was immunoSEQ multiplex PCR. The table shows under 75,000 clones, with roughly 80% occurring only once. Sequencing input: PBMCs. The source is a man under 40 in good health and CMV-seronegative. The CDR3 runs from the conserved cysteine through the conserved F or W. A D gene is named only where the DNA matches it firmly. Clone size appears in some rows only: once, few, many, or a class for an expanded clone.

v_gene: TRBV6-6
abundance: .
j_gene: TRBJ1-1
d_gene: TRBD1
CDR3aa: CASSTGQGGMNTEAFF
CDR3nt: TGTGCCAGCAGTACAGGACAGGGGGGAATGAACACTGAAGCTTTCTTT

v_gene: TRBV30
abundance: .
j_gene: TRBJ1-2
d_gene: TRBD1
CDR3aa: CASRPGQGISGYTF
CDR3nt: TGTGCCTCGAGACCGGGACAGGGGATCTCTGGCTACACCTTC

v_gene: TRBV19
abundance: .
j_gene: TRBJ2-6
d_gene: .
CDR3aa: CASSLTGSGANVLTF
CDR3nt: TGTGCCAGTAGTCTAACGGGCTCTGGGGCCAACGTCCTGACTTTC

v_gene: TRBV27
abundance: .
j_gene: TRBJ2-7
d_gene: .
CDR3aa: CASSLSGRQAHEQYF
CDR3nt: TGTGCCAGCAGTTTATCCGGCAGACAGGCGCACGAGCAGTACTTC

v_gene: TRBV2
abundance: .
j_gene: TRBJ2-3
d_gene: TRBD2
CDR3aa: CASRVSSGGAPDTQYF
CDR3nt: TGTGCCAGCAGGGTTTCTAGCGGGGGGGCCCCAGATACGCAGTATTTT

v_gene: TRBV5-1
abundance: .
j_gene: TRBJ2-5
d_gene: TRBD2
CDR3aa: CASSPLATSGQETQYF
CDR3nt: TGCGCCAGCAGCCCCCTTGCGACTAGCGGGCAAGAGACCCAGTACTTC

v_gene: TRBV5-1
abundance: once
j_gene: TRBJ2-1
d_gene: TRBD1
CDR3aa: CASSLGGPGGAPREQFF
CDR3nt: TGCGCCAGCAGCTTGGGGGGCCCAGGGGGCGCCCCGCGAGAGCAGTTCTTC

v_gene: TRBV7-8
abundance: once
j_gene: TRBJ2-1
d_gene: .
CDR3aa: CASSSIGGALGVGYNEQFF
CDR3nt: TGTGCCAGCAGCTCCATTGGGGGGGCGCTTGGAGTTGGCTACAATGAGCAGTTCTTC

v_gene: TRBV13
abundance: .
j_gene: TRBJ2-1
d_gene: TRBD1
CDR3aa: CASSFWTGINEQFF
CDR3nt: TGTGCCAGCAGCTTCTGGACAGGGATCAATGAGCAGTTCTTC

v_gene: TRBV4-2
abundance: .
j_gene: TRBJ2-2
d_gene: TRBD2
CDR3aa: CASSQEVSGRGRGELFF
CDR3nt: TGTGCCAGCAGCCAAGAGGTTAGCGGGAGGGGACGTGGGGAGCTGTTTTTT

v_gene: TRBV29-1
abundance: .
j_gene: TRBJ2-3
d_gene: .
CDR3aa: CSVVSGSTDTQYF
CDR3nt: TGCAGCGTTGTTTCCGGGAGCACAGATACGCAGTATTTT

v_gene: TRBV5-1
abundance: .
j_gene: TRBJ2-3
d_gene: TRBD1
CDR3aa: CASSHDLGQGGPDTQYF
CDR3nt: TGCGCCAGCAGCCACGACCTAGGACAGGGGGGTCCAGATACGCAGTATTTT

v_gene: TRBV6-6
abundance: .
j_gene: TRBJ1-3
d_gene: .
CDR3aa: CASSADSRGNTIYF
CDR3nt: TGTGCCAGCAGTGCCGACAGCCGTGGAAACACCATATATTTT

v_gene: TRBV7-3
abundance: .
j_gene: TRBJ1-6
d_gene: .
CDR3aa: CASSLAGRYINSPLHF
CDR3nt: TGTGCCAGCAGCCTTGCGGGGAGATATATTAATTCACCCCTCCACTTT

v_gene: TRBV7-8
abundance: .
j_gene: TRBJ1-3
d_gene: .
CDR3aa: CASSPSRVSGNTIYF
CDR3nt: TGTGCCAGCAGCCCCTCCAGGGTCTCAGGAAACACCATATATTTT

v_gene: TRBV5-1
abundance: .
j_gene: TRBJ2-7
d_gene: TRBD1
CDR3aa: CASSPRDRVLYEQYF
CDR3nt: TGCGCCAGCAGCCCCCGGGACAGGGTCCTCTACGAGCAGTACTTC

v_gene: TRBV5-1
abundance: once
j_gene: TRBJ2-1
d_gene: TRBD2
CDR3aa: CASSLGSGDYYNEQFF
CDR3nt: TGCGCCAGCAGCTTGGGTAGCGGGGATTACTACAATGAGCAGTTCTTC

v_gene: TRBV27
abundance: .
j_gene: TRBJ2-3
d_gene: TRBD2
CDR3aa: CASRGTSGIKDTQYF
CDR3nt: TGTGCCAGCAGAGGGACTAGCGGGATAAAAGATACGCAGTATTTT

v_gene: TRBV7-2
abundance: .
j_gene: TRBJ2-2
d_gene: TRBD2
CDR3aa: CASSFWREGHRTGELFF
CDR3nt: TGTGCCAGCAGCTTTTGGCGGGAGGGCCATAGGACCGGGGAGCTGTTTTTT

v_gene: TRBV9
abundance: .
j_gene: TRBJ2-3
d_gene: .
CDR3aa: CASSVGGGDTQYF
CDR3nt: TGTGCCAGCAGCGTAGGAGGGGGAGATACGCAGTATTTT

v_gene: TRBV5-6
abundance: .
j_gene: TRBJ2-5
d_gene: TRBD1
CDR3aa: CASSFTGTEETQYF
CDR3nt: TGTGCCAGCAGCTTCACCGGGACAGAAGAGACCCAGTACTTC

v_gene: TRBV7-8
abundance: .
j_gene: TRBJ2-3
d_gene: .
CDR3aa: CASSLRTGTDTQYF
CDR3nt: TGTGCCAGCAGCCTAAGGACAGGCACAGATACGCAGTATTTT

v_gene: TRBV2
abundance: few
j_gene: TRBJ1-2
d_gene: TRBD1
CDR3aa: CARRDRSNYGYTF
CDR3nt: TGTGCCAGACGGGACAGATCTAACTATGGCTACACCTTC

v_gene: TRBV19
abundance: .
j_gene: TRBJ1-5
d_gene: .
CDR3aa: CASTGLLGNQPQHF
CDR3nt: TGTGCCAGTACAGGGTTGTTGGGCAATCAGCCCCAGCATTTT

v_gene: TRBV27
abundance: few
j_gene: TRBJ1-2
d_gene: .
CDR3aa: CASSPTGVPNGYTF
CDR3nt: TGTGCCAGCAGCCCCACGGGGGTTCCCAATGGCTACACCTTC

v_gene: TRBV2
abundance: few
j_gene: TRBJ1-2
d_gene: .
CDR3aa: CASSDAVTGYTF
CDR3nt: TGTGCCAGCAGTGACGCAGTAACGGGCTACACCTTC

v_gene: TRBV27
abundance: once
j_gene: TRBJ1-2
d_gene: TRBD1
CDR3aa: CASRGTGFDYGYTF
CDR3nt: TGTGCCAGCAGAGGGACAGGGTTTGACTATGGCTACACCTTC

v_gene: TRBV5-1
abundance: .
j_gene: TRBJ2-7
d_gene: TRBD1
CDR3aa: CASSARQGVYEQYF
CDR3nt: TGCGCCAGCAGCGCCCGACAGGGGGTCTACGAGCAGTACTTC

v_gene: TRBV9
abundance: .
j_gene: TRBJ2-1
d_gene: TRBD2
CDR3aa: CASSVYLAGLGEQFF
CDR3nt: TGTGCCAGCAGCGTATACCTAGCGGGACTTGGTGAGCAGTTCTTC

v_gene: TRBV30
abundance: .
j_gene: TRBJ1-6
d_gene: TRBD1
CDR3aa: CAWDRAQSPLHF
CDR3nt: TGTGCCTGGGACAGGGCACAATCACCCCTCCACTTT

v_gene: TRBV7-2
abundance: .
j_gene: TRBJ1-1
d_gene: .
CDR3aa: CASSTPNESEAFF
CDR3nt: TGTGCCAGCAGCACCCCTAATGAGAGTGAAGCTTTCTTT

v_gene: TRBV5-1
abundance: .
j_gene: TRBJ2-2
d_gene: TRBD1
CDR3aa: CASSTSGQGNTGELFF
CDR3nt: TGCGCCAGCAGCACCTCGGGACAGGGGAACACCGGGGAGCTGTTTTTT

v_gene: TRBV29-1
abundance: .
j_gene: TRBJ2-2
d_gene: TRBD1
CDR3aa: CSVENRGPGELFF
CDR3nt: TGCAGCGTTGAAAACAGGGGGCCCGGGGAGCTGTTTTTT

v_gene: TRBV9
abundance: .
j_gene: TRBJ2-5
d_gene: .
CDR3aa: CASSVGGMGETQYF
CDR3nt: TGTGCCAGCAGCGTGGGGGGAATGGGAGAGACCCAGTACTTC

v_gene: TRBV28
abundance: .
j_gene: TRBJ1-4
d_gene: TRBD1
CDR3aa: CASSSIGTGDEKLFF
CDR3nt: TGTGCCAGCAGTTCCATCGGGACAGGGGACGAAAAACTGTTTTTT

v_gene: TRBV6-5
abundance: .
j_gene: TRBJ1-6
d_gene: .
CDR3aa: CASSYSPLISPLHF
CDR3nt: TGTGCCAGCAGTTACTCCCCTCTTATCTCACCCCTCCACTTT

v_gene: TRBV19
abundance: .
j_gene: TRBJ1-1
d_gene: .
CDR3aa: CASSRERNTEAFF
CDR3nt: TGTGCCAGTAGTAGGGAGAGGAACACTGAAGCTTTCTTT

v_gene: TRBV28
abundance: .
j_gene: TRBJ2-7
d_gene: .
CDR3aa: CASRPSQVKYEQYF
CDR3nt: TGTGCCAGCAGGCCATCACAGGTTAAATACGAGCAGTACTTC

v_gene: TRBV4-3
abundance: .
j_gene: TRBJ1-5
d_gene: .
CDR3aa: CASSQDSGKDQPQHF
CDR3nt: TGCGCCAGCAGCCAAGATTCGGGAAAGGATCAGCCCCAGCATTTT

v_gene: TRBV28
abundance: once
j_gene: TRBJ2-7
d_gene: .
CDR3aa: CASSPTALGDEQYF
CDR3nt: TGTGCCAGCAGTCCGACAGCCCTGGGCGACGAGCAGTACTTC

v_gene: TRBV12-5
abundance: .
j_gene: TRBJ1-5
d_gene: TRBD1
CDR3aa: CASGSQWGLEGTGDLVNQPQHF
CDR3nt: TGTGCTAGTGGTTCCCAATGGGGGCTAGAGGGGACAGGGGATTTGGTCAATCAGCCCCAGCATTTT

v_gene: TRBV2
abundance: .
j_gene: TRBJ2-7
d_gene: TRBD1
CDR3aa: CASRGGQGANF
CDR3nt: TGTGCCAGCAGGGGGGGACAGGGGGCAAACTTC

v_gene: TRBV25-1
abundance: .
j_gene: TRBJ2-2
d_gene: .
CDR3aa: CASSEWSSTGELFF
CDR3nt: TGTGCCAGCAGTGAATGGTCCAGCACCGGGGAGCTGTTTTTT

v_gene: TRBV18
abundance: .
j_gene: TRBJ1-4
d_gene: .
CDR3aa: CASSPLHETNEKLFF
CDR3nt: TGTGCCAGCTCGCCTTTACATGAAACTAATGAAAAACTGTTTTTT

v_gene: TRBV11-3
abundance: .
j_gene: TRBJ1-1
d_gene: .
CDR3aa: CASSLDQGGKNTEAFF
CDR3nt: TGTGCCAGCAGCTTAGATCAAGGAGGAAAGAACACTGAAGCTTTCTTT

v_gene: TRBV5-1
abundance: .
j_gene: TRBJ2-1
d_gene: .
CDR3aa: CASSRQPYNEQFF
CDR3nt: TGCGCCAGCAGCCGACAACCCTACAATGAGCAGTTCTTC

v_gene: TRBV10-3
abundance: .
j_gene: TRBJ1-5
d_gene: .
CDR3aa: CASENTAGYDQPQHF
CDR3nt: TGTGCCTCAGAGAATACTGCGGGATACGATCAGCCCCAGCATTTT

v_gene: TRBV28
abundance: .
j_gene: TRBJ2-7
d_gene: TRBD1
CDR3aa: CASRQGVNHEQYF
CDR3nt: TGTGCCAGCAGGCAGGGGGTGAACCACGAGCAGTACTTC

v_gene: TRBV7-6
abundance: medium-sized
j_gene: TRBJ1-1
d_gene: .
CDR3aa: CASSLVGGVAFF
CDR3nt: TGTGCCAGCAGCTTAGTAGGAGGGGTGGCTTTCTTT